Below, 16 T cell receptor beta chains from the same sample are listed, as sequenced in a study of blood T cells in healthy people across ages. Then a second PCR, running roughly 6 to 11 cycles, was carried out with a sample-barcoded 5' primer and a J-beta primer mix. TCRdb independently ran MiXCR on the 5' RACE reads; one entry per CDR3 protein. The sample holds around 1,800,000 distinct CDR3 sequences, approximately 39% seen once. Material: blood. These receptors originate from a human donor in good health.

This clonotype was observed a handful of times. The chain joins TRBV4-1 to TRBJ2-7; 7 bases line up with TRBD1. Trimming cost V 6 bases and J 3 bases; bases outside gene matches: 8. The CDR3 has 14 amino acids. Germline values: CDR1 MGHRA, CDR2 YSYEKL. The CDR3 protein is CASRAMTGLYEQYF. CDR3 coding DNA: TGCGCCAGCAGGGCAATGACAGGGCTCTACGAGCAGTACTTC.

This chain uses TRBV19 with TRBJ2-3; D possibly matches TRBD1 or TRBD2 (5 bases each). Trimming took off 5 bases at V and 7 bases at J, with 13 bases between the two ends. The CDR3 spans 13 residues. Per germline, CDR1 LNHDA and CDR2 SQIVND (reference sequence). This CDR3 is CASSRRDGNTQYF. The CDR3 DNA sequence: TGTGCCAGTAGTCGCAGGGACGGGAATACGCAGTATTTT.

This clonotype has just a few counts. The chain carries TRBV5-5 and TRBJ2-7; D is tentatively TRBD1 or TRBD2 (5 bases each). Germline V lookup: CDR1 SGHKS, CDR2 YYEKEE (reference sequence). V was cut by 0 bases and J by 7 bases, with 14 bases left in between. The CDR3 is 14 residues long. The CDR3 loop is CASSLAGSGREQYF. As DNA, the CDR3 is TGTGCCAGCAGCTTGGCCGGGTCGGGGCGAGAGCAGTACTTC.

This clonotype has more than one count but fewer than ten. The CDR3 bases are TGTGCCAGCAGCCAAGTTCAGGGCAGGGAAGAGACCTACGAGCAGTACTTC. It translates to CASSQVQGREETYEQYF. The J gene is TRBJ2-7, the V gene TRBV3-1; the D gene is possibly TRBD1 (5 bases). CDR3 length equals 17 residues. Trimming left V 1 base short and J 2 bases short, with 18 bases between. Germline CDR1 is LGHDT and CDR2 is YNNKEL (reference sequence).

This clonotype turned up a few times. The rearrangement joins TRBV4-3 to TRBJ2-3, with D tentatively TRBD2 (5 bases). The V gene's germline CDR1 is LGHNA and CDR2 YSLEER. V lost 0 bases, J lost 2 bases, and 12 bases lay in between. The CDR3 runs to 16 residues. CDR3 sequence (DNA): TGCGCCAGCAGCCAAGATACCGGGGAACCCACAGATACGCAGTATTTT. Protein: CASSQDTGEPTDTQYF.

This clonotype appeared once. This chain connects TRBV20-1 to TRBJ2-1; the D gene is possibly TRBD1 (6 bases). Germline V gene lookup returns CDR1 DFQATT and CDR2 SNEGSKA (reference sequence). The CDR3 has 13 residues. With 1 base removed from V and 8 bases from J, the gap between germline ends came to 12 bases. The CDR3 nucleotides are TGCAGTGCTAGAGGGGGGCACCTAGATGAGCAGTTCTTC. It is translated as CSARGGHLDEQFF.

This clonotype occurred a few times. The chain is built from TRBV4-2 and TRBJ1-4; D gene ambiguous. Per germline, CDR1 LGHNA and CDR2 YNFKEQ. The CDR3 spans 16 residues. With 0 bases removed from V and 5 bases from J, the gap between germline ends came to 13 bases. CDR3 DNA sequence: TGTGCCAGCAGCCAAGATCTGAGGGCACTGAATGAAAAACTGTTTTTT. Translation gives CASSQDLRALNEKLFF.

This sequence joins TRBV5-1 and TRBJ2-7; D gene ambiguous. Trimming pared 3 bases from V and 0 bases from J, leaving 16 bases between. The CDR3 is 16 amino acids. The germline V gene has CDR1 SGHRS and CDR2 YFSETQ. The chain's CDR3 is CASSSRAASSSYEQYF. CDR3 bases: TGCGCCAGCAGCTCACGGGCTGCAAGCAGCTCCTACGAGCAGTACTTC.

This chain connects TRBV12-3 or TRBV12-4 to TRBJ1-5; unclear D gene. The CDR3 is 16 residues long. V was pared by 6 bases and J by 6 bases, with 21 bases between. CDR3 in amino acids: CASSFGEFLGGQPQHF. The CDR3 nucleotides read TGTGCCAGCAGCTTCGGGGAGTTTCTAGGCGGTCAGCCCCAGCATTTT.

This clonotype came up a few times. The chain is built from TRBV20-1 and TRBJ2-5; no clear D gene. Trimming removed 0 bases at V and 2 bases at J, with 10 bases between. Germline-derived CDR1 and CDR2 are DFQATT and SNEGSKA (reference sequence). This CDR3 has 14 amino acids. The CDR3 loop reads CSARDWLVQETQYF. As DNA, the CDR3 is TGCAGTGCTAGAGATTGGCTGGTACAAGAGACCCAGTACTTC.

This clonotype has at least ten counts. The chain carries TRBV4-1 and TRBJ1-4; D not resolved. Trimming left V 0 bases short and J 1 base short, with 6 bases between. Per the germline V gene, CDR1 is MGHRA and CDR2 is YSYEKL. This CDR3 region has 15 residues. Here the CDR3 DNA reads TGCGCCAGCAGCCAAGAAGGATTAACTAATGAAAAACTGTTTTTT. Its translation: CASSQEGLTNEKLFF.

The J gene is TRBJ1-2, the V gene TRBV10-3; D is uncertain. The germline gives CDR1 ENHRY, CDR2 SYGVKD. Trimming cost V 7 bases and J 7 bases, with 13 bases left between them. This CDR3 contains 12 residues. The CDR3: CAIKEEEGGYTF. For the CDR3, the DNA is TGTGCCATCAAAGAGGAGGAAGGTGGCTACACCTTC.

The chain recombines TRBV12-3 or TRBV12-4 with TRBJ2-1; no clear D. The length of the CDR3 is 14 residues. The V end was cut by 1 base, the J end by 6 bases, with 10 bases between. This CDR3 reads CASSLGHPRNEQFF. CDR3 coding DNA: TGTGCCAGCAGTTTAGGGCACCCACGCAATGAGCAGTTCTTC.

This clonotype was picked up a small number of times. The rearrangement links TRBV29-1 to TRBJ2-1, with TRBD1 matching over 7 bases. V gave up 5 bases and J gave up 6 bases; unmatched junction bases: 4. The CDR3 runs 12 residues. Germline CDR1 reads SQVTM; CDR2 reads ANQGSEA. The chain's CDR3 is CSVIRDSNEQFF. The CDR3 DNA reads TGCAGCGTTATCCGGGACAGCAATGAGCAGTTCTTC.

V is TRBV20-1 and J is TRBJ2-5; D tentatively reads TRBD1 or TRBD2 (5 bases each). CDR1 is DFQATT, CDR2 SNEGSKA, per germline (reference sequence). The CDR3 runs 13 residues. CDR3 sequence: CSPRDGNQETQYF. CDR3 sequence (DNA): TGCAGCCCTCGGGACGGCAATCAAGAGACCCAGTACTTC.

J is TRBJ2-4 and V is TRBV12-3 or TRBV12-4, with D perhaps given as TRBD1 or TRBD2 (5 bases each). Judging by the DNA end, TRBJ2-7 fits better; the J call may be wrong. The CDR3 sequence is 14 residues long. CDR3: CASSRWDGNYEQYF. The CDR3 nucleotides are TGTGCCAGCAGTCGGTGGGACGGGAACTACGAGCAGTACTTC.